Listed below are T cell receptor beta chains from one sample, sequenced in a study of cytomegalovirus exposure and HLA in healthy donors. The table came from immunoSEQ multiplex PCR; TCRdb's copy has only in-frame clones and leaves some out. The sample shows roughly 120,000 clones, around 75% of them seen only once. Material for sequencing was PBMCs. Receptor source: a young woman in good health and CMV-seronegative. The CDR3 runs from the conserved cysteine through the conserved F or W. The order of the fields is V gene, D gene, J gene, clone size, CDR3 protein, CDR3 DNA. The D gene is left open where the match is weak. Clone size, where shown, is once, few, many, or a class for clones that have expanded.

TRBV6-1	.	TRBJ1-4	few	CASSEAQPNEKLFF	TGTGCCAGCAGTGAAGCACAGCCTAATGAAAAACTGTTTTTT
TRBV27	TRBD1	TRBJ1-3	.	CASSSTGTSGNTIYF	TGTGCCAGCAGTTCGACAGGGACCTCTGGAAACACCATATATTTT
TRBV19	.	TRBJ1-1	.	CASRGMGLTEAFF	TGTGCCAGTAGGGGAATGGGACTAACTGAAGCTTTCTTT
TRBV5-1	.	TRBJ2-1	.	CASSSPQGRDNEQFF	TGCGCCAGCAGCTCCCCACAGGGCAGAGACAATGAGCAGTTCTTC
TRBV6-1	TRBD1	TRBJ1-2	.	CASSEGTGQILGYTF	TGTGCCAGCAGTGAAGGGACAGGGCAAATTTTGGGCTACACCTTC
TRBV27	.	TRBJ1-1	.	CASSLATGLNTEAFF	TGTGCCAGCAGTTTAGCTACAGGGTTGAACACTGAAGCTTTCTTT
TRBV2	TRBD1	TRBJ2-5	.	CAGGQSETQYF	TGTGCCGGGGGACAGTCAGAGACCCAGTACTTC
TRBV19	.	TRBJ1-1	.	CASSYGGSAEAFF	TGTGCCAGTAGTTACGGAGGGTCGGCTGAAGCTTTCTTT
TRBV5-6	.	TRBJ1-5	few	CASSFGTGVRGNQPQHF	TGTGCCAGCAGCTTCGGGACGGGAGTGCGGGGCAATCAGCCCCAGCATTTT
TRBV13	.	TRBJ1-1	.	CASSQILRYRRNTEAFF	TGTGCCAGCAGCCAAATTTTGCGTTACAGGAGGAACACTGAAGCTTTCTTT
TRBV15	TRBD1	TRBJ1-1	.	CATSRPGRDRRNTEAFF	TGTGCCACCAGCAGACCCGGTAGGGACAGGAGGAACACTGAAGCTTTCTTT
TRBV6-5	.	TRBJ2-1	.	CASSSDSQPPYNEQFF	TGTGCCAGCAGTTCAGACAGCCAACCTCCTTACAATGAGCAGTTCTTC
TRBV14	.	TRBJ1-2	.	CASSQESRRRGFYGYTF	TGTGCCAGCAGCCAAGAATCTAGGCGGCGGGGCTTCTATGGCTACACCTTC
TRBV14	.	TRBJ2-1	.	CASSRGRVSSYNEQFF	TGTGCCAGCAGCCGAGGCAGGGTCTCCTCCTACAATGAGCAGTTCTTC
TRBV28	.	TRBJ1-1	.	CASSSPYRANMNTEAFF	TGTGCCAGCAGTTCCCCATACAGGGCTAACATGAACACTGAAGCTTTCTTT
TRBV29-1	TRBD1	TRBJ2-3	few	CSVEGQGRTDTQYF	TGCAGCGTTGAGGGACAGGGTAGGACAGATACGCAGTATTTT
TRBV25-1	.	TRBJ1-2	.	CASSGHPNYGYTF	TGTGCCAGCAGTGGACATCCCAACTATGGCTACACCTTC
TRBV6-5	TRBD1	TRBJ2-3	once	CASSQQGASTDTQYF	TGTGCCAGCAGTCAACAGGGGGCTTCGACAGATACGCAGTATTTT
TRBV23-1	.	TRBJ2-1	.	CATRWRNTGHGNEQFF	TGCGCCACCCGATGGCGAAATACGGGACACGGCAATGAGCAGTTCTTC
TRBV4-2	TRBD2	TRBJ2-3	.	CASSLPGLAGEIASTDTQYF	TGTGCCAGCAGCCTCCCGGGACTAGCGGGGGAGATAGCTAGCACAGATACGCAGTATTTT
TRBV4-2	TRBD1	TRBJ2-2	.	CASSQDEQGARELFF	TGTGCCAGCAGCCAAGATGAACAGGGGGCCCGGGAGCTGTTTTTT
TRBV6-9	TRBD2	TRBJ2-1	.	CASSYPQRGSYNEQFF	TGTGCCAGCAGTTACCCCCAGCGGGGGAGCTACAATGAGCAGTTCTTC
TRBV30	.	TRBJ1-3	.	CAWRGHSGNTIYF	TGTGCCTGGAGGGGGCACTCTGGAAACACCATATATTTT
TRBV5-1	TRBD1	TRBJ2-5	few	CASSVQGAQETQYF	TGCGCCAGCAGCGTACAGGGGGCGCAAGAGACCCAGTACTTC
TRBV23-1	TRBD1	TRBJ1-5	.	CASSPSGTGGTKGKVMPQHF	TGCGCCAGCTCCCCCTCCGGGACAGGGGGCACTAAGGGTAAGGTCATGCCCCAGCATTTT
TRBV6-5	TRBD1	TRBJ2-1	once	CASTRSGTGYNEQFF	TGTGCCAGCACTCGGTCCGGGACAGGCTACAATGAGCAGTTCTTC
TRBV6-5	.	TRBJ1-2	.	CASSYIQGGNYGYTF	TGTGCCAGCAGTTACATCCAGGGAGGGAACTATGGCTACACCTTC
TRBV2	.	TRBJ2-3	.	CASSEESVSTDTQYF	TGTGCCAGCAGTGAAGAGTCGGTCAGCACAGATACGCAGTATTTT
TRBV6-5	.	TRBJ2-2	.	CASRWTPLSGELFF	TGTGCCAGCAGGTGGACACCGTTAAGTGGGGAGCTGTTTTTT
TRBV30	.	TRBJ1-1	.	CAWSEHKNTEAFF	TGTGCCTGGAGTGAACATAAGAACACTGAAGCTTTCTTT
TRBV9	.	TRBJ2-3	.	CASSVHTDTQYF	TGTGCCAGCAGCGTACACACAGATACGCAGTATTTT
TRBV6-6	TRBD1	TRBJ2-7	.	CASSRGQGGYEQYF	TGTGCCAGCAGCCGTGGACAGGGAGGCTACGAGCAGTACTTC
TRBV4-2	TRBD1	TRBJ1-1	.	CASSQDETGPLGTEAFF	TGTGCCAGCAGCCAAGATGAGACAGGGCCTCTGGGCACTGAAGCTTTCTTT
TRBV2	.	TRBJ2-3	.	CASSGTLITDTQYF	TGTGCCAGCAGTGGGACTCTTATCACAGATACGCAGTATTTT
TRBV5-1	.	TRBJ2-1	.	CASSLGQYLYNEQFF	TGCGCCAGCAGCTTGGGGCAGTACCTCTACAATGAGCAGTTCTTC
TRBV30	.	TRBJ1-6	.	CAWSVRGRENSPLHF	TGTGCCTGGAGTGTACGAGGGAGAGAGAATTCACCCCTCCACTTT
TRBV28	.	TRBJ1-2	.	CASSLGPRVDGYTF	TGTGCCAGCAGTTTAGGCCCCAGGGTGGACGGCTACACCTTC
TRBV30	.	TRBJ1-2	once	CAWSDPSGGGNYGYTF	TGTGCCTGGAGTGATCCATCCGGGGGTGGTAACTATGGCTACACCTTC
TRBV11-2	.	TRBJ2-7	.	CASSPGGDEQYF	TGTGCCAGCAGCCCGGGGGGCGACGAGCAGTACTTC
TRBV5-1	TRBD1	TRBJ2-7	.	CASRPPRDSMVWEQYF	TGCGCCAGCAGACCGCCCCGGGACAGTATGGTGTGGGAGCAGTACTTC
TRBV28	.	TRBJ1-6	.	CASSLKFPRRNSPLHF	TGTGCCAGCAGTTTGAAGTTCCCGAGGCGAAATTCACCCCTCCACTTT
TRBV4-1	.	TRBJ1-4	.	CASSQEGGVFYEKLFF	TGCGCCAGCAGCCAAGAAGGGGGGGTATTTTATGAAAAACTGTTTTTT
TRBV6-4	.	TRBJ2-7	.	CASTTRDSPDEQYF	TGTGCCAGCACTACTCGGGATTCCCCGGACGAGCAGTACTTC
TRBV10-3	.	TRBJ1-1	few	CAISVAEAGLNTEAFF	TGTGCCATCAGTGTCGCCGAAGCAGGGCTGAACACTGAAGCTTTCTTT
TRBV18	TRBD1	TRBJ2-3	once	CASSPLTGTGAGDTQYF	TGTGCCAGCTCACCACTCACCGGGACAGGGGCAGGGGATACGCAGTATTTT
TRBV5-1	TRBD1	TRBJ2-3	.	CASSWKTGGTDTQYF	TGCGCCAGCAGCTGGAAGACAGGGGGCACAGATACGCAGTATTTT
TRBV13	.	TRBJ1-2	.	CASSLTPRAGGYTF	TGTGCCAGCAGCTTGACCCCCAGGGCTGGTGGCTACACCTTC
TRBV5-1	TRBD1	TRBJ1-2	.	CASSLGTGSFYGYTF	TGCGCCAGCAGCTTGGGGACAGGGTCATTCTATGGCTACACCTTC
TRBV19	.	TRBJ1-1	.	CASKIGTEAFF	TGTGCCAGTAAAATCGGCACTGAAGCTTTCTTT
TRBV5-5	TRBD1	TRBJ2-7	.	CASSLATGVGVEQYF	TGTGCCAGCAGCTTGGCGACAGGGGTCGGGGTCGAGCAGTACTTC
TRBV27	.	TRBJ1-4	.	CASSRSGGKYEKLFF	TGTGCCAGCAGCCGTAGTGGGGGCAAATATGAAAAACTGTTTTTT
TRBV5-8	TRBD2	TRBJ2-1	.	CASSFSGGSSYNEQFF	TGTGCCAGCAGCTTTAGCGGGGGGTCTTCCTACAATGAGCAGTTCTTC
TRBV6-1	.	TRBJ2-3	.	CASWMRGLTDTQYF	TGTGCCAGCTGGATGCGCGGGTTGACAGATACGCAGTATTTT
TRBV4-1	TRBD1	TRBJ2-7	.	CASSQGGTGREQYF	TGCGCCAGCAGCCAAGGAGGGACAGGGCGAGAGCAGTACTTC
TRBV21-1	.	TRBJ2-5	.	CASSKVGLRGPETQYF	TGTGCCAGCAGCAAAGTGGGGCTCAGGGGGCCAGAGACCCAGTACTTC